A single sample is the source of the 13 T cell receptor beta chains below, sequenced in a study of TIL therapy for anti-PD-1-resistant metastatic lung cancer. This was the immunoSEQ v3 assay. The assay was immunoSEQ multiplex PCR, and TCRdb's table has in-frame clones only and misses some. The data contain 30,000 to 45,000 clones, 73% of them singletons. Time point denoted: pre-treatment sample, taken before nivolumab and TIL therapy. Specimen: blood, collected at baseline. Receptors were obtained from a person aged 25-79 years with non-small cell lung cancer.

The rearrangement joins TRBV14 to TRBJ2-7; 9 nucleotides line up with TRBD1. There are 16 residues in the CDR3. V shed 0 bases, J shed 3 bases, and the junction held 6 bases outside the gene matches. CDR1 is SGHDN and CDR2 is FVKESK in the germline V gene. CDR3 in DNA: TGTGCCAGCAGCCAAGATTACGGGACAGGGCGCTACGAGCAGTACTTC. It codes for CASSQDYGTGRYEQYF.

CDR3 region: CASSRDWSRGDTQYF. The DNA for the CDR3 is TGTGCCAGCAGCCGCGACTGGAGTCGGGGAGATACGCAGTATTTT. The chain links TRBV5-4 to TRBJ2-3; possibly TRBD2 for D (5 bases). This CDR3 is 15 amino acids long. Germline loops: CDR1 SGHNT, CDR2 YYREEE (reference sequence). The V gene lost 4 bases and the J gene lost 5 bases, with 17 bases spanning the gap.

The gene calls are TRBV28 and TRBJ1-1, with D tentatively TRBD1 (5 bases). Between the trimmed V and J ends, which lost 1 base and 9 bases, there was a span of 9 bases. Germline CDR1 and CDR2: MDHEN and SYDVKM. This CDR3 spans 12 amino acids. The CDR3 region is CASSLSGGKAFF. As DNA, the CDR3 is TGTGCCAGCAGTTTATCGGGGGGAAAAGCTTTCTTT.

This clone appeared a few times. This sequence joins TRBV15 and TRBJ2-7, with D unresolved. Germline V gene sequence: CDR1 LNHNV, CDR2 YYDKDF (reference sequence). The CDR3 spans 14 residues. V shed 5 bases and J shed 5 bases, with 16 bases lying between them. The chain's CDR3 is CATSPLGSPDEQYF. The CDR3 nucleotides read TGTGCCACCAGCCCCTTGGGCAGTCCCGACGAGCAGTACTTC. Full variable domain (remainder filled in from reference TRBV15 and TRBJ2-7): DAMVIQNPRYQVTQFGKPVTLSCSQTLNHNVMYWYQQKSSQAPKLLFHYYDKDFNNEADTPDNFQSRRPNTSFCFLDIRSPGLGDTAMYLCATSPLGSPDEQYFGPGTRLTVT.

The V call is TRBV28, the J call TRBJ2-6, with D unresolved. The CDR3 sequence is 15 residues long. Germline CDR1 is MDHEN and CDR2 is SYDVKM. Deletions cut 3 bases from V and 2 bases from J, with 8 bases between. The CDR3 is CASSFIVAGANVLTF. CDR3 DNA sequence: TGTGCCAGCAGTTTCATCGTGGCTGGGGCCAACGTCCTGACTTTC.

This clone was counted between two and nine times. The gene calls are TRBV5-1 and TRBJ1-2; 8 bases are shared with TRBD1. The ends lost 3 bases at V and 5 bases at J; junction bases unmatched: 6. CDR3 size: 14 residues. Germline CDR1 reads SGHRS; CDR2 reads YFSETQ. Here the CDR3 reads CASSYSTGDYGYTF. The CDR3, as DNA: TGCGCCAGCAGCTATTCGACAGGGGATTATGGCTACACCTTC.

The chain recombines TRBV7-2 with TRBJ2-5; 13 bases map to TRBD2. Trimming removed 8 bases from V and 8 bases from J; junction bases left unmatched: 14. From germline, CDR1 is SGHTA and CDR2 FQGNSA. The CDR3 contains 16 residues. As DNA, the CDR3 is TGTGCCAGCTTTCAAATCGGACTAGCGGGAGCCGAAACCCAGTACTTC. The encoded protein is CASFQIGLAGAETQYF.

This clone is medium-sized in the sample. The V call is TRBV2, the J call TRBJ2-3; 10 bases are shared with TRBD1. The junction had 11 bases not matched to a gene; V was cut back by 2 bases and J by 0 bases. Germline CDR1 and CDR2: SNHLY and FYNNEI. This CDR3 is 19 amino acids long. The DNA for the CDR3 is TGTGCCAGCAGTGAACTCCCCTCTGGACAGGGGGATAGCACAGATACGCAGTATTTT. It specifies CASSELPSGQGDSTDTQYF.

V usage is TRBV7-9 and J usage is TRBJ2-6; 7 bases match TRBD1. The CDR3 loop spans 16 amino acids. Germline CDR1 is SEHNR and CDR2 is FQNEAQ (reference sequence). The J segment lost 3 bases and the V segment lost 2 bases, leaving 4 bases of the junction unmatched. This CDR3 is CASSLPGTVGANVLTF. As DNA, the CDR3 is TGTGCCAGCAGCTTACCCGGGACAGTTGGGGCCAACGTCCTGACTTTC. The full variable domain, its missing parts supplied by reference TRBV7-9 and TRBJ2-6, is DTGVSQNPRHKITKRGQNVTFRCDPISEHNRLYWYRQTLGQGPEFLTYFQNEAQLEKSRLLSDRFSAERPKGSFSTLEIQRTEQGDSAMYLCASSLPGTVGANVLTFGAGSRLTVL.

The gene calls are TRBV4-3 and TRBJ1-1; TRBD1 agrees at 8 bases. Germline V gene lookup returns CDR1 LGHNA and CDR2 YSLEER. After removal of 2 bases from V and 0 bases from J, the junction contained 17 bases not matched to a gene. CDR3 size: 20 residues. The CDR3 loop reads CASSQYYYQGATSMNTEAFF. CDR3 coding DNA: TGCGCCAGCAGCCAATACTACTACCAGGGGGCGACCTCTATGAACACTGAAGCTTTCTTT.

The chain is built from TRBV19 and TRBJ2-3; D perhaps matches TRBD2 (6 bases). The CDR3 loop spans 13 amino acids. V dropped 3 bases and J dropped 8 bases, with 12 bases sitting between them. Germline V CDR1 and CDR2: LNHDA, SQIVND (reference sequence). The CDR3 DNA reads as TGTGCCAGTAGTATCCCCCCCGGGGGTACGCAGTATTTT. This gives the protein CASSIPPGGTQYF.

The V call is TRBV5-4, the J call TRBJ1-2; 8 bases are shared with TRBD1. The germline V gene has CDR1 SGHNT and CDR2 YYREEE (reference sequence). Unmatched junction bases numbered 4, after V lost 0 bases and J lost 3 bases. The CDR3 extends over 15 amino acids. CDR3 in amino acids: CASSLAGGIDYGYTF. As DNA, the CDR3 is TGTGCCAGCAGCTTGGCAGGGGGCATCGACTATGGCTACACCTTC. The full variable domain, its missing parts supplied by reference TRBV5-4 and TRBJ1-2, is ETGVTQSPTHLIKTRGQQVTLRCSSQSGHNTVSWYQQALGQGPQFIFQYYREEENGRGNFPPRFSGLQFPNYSSELNVNALELDDSALYLCASSLAGGIDYGYTFGSGTRLTVV.

CDR3 DNA: TGTGCCAGCAGCCAAGCCAGTTTGAACACCGGGGAGCTGTTTTTT. This encodes CASSQASLNTGELFF. This chain links TRBV7-3 with TRBJ2-2; D is uncertain. V lost 5 bases and J lost 1, with 11 bases in between. Germline values: CDR1 SGHTA, CDR2 FQGTGA. The CDR3 spans 15 residues.